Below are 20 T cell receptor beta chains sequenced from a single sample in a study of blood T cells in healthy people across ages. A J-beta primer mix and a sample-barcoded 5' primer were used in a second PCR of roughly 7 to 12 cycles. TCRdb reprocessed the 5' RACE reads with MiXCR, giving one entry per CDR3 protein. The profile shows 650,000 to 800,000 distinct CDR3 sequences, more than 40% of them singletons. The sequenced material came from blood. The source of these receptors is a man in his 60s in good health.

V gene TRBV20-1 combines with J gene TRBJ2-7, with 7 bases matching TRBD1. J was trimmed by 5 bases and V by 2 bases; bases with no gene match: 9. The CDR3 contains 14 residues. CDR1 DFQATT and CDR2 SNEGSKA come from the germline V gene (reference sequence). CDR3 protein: CSARSQGERNEQYF. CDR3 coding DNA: TGCAGTGCTAGATCCCAGGGGGAAAGGAACGAGCAGTACTTC.

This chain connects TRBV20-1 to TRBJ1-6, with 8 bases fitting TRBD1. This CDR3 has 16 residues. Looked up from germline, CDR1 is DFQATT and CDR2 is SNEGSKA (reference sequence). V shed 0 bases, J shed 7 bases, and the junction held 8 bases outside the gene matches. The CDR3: CSARDRGQGLNSPLHF. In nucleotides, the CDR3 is TGCAGTGCTAGAGATCGAGGACAGGGACTGAATTCACCCCTCCACTTT.

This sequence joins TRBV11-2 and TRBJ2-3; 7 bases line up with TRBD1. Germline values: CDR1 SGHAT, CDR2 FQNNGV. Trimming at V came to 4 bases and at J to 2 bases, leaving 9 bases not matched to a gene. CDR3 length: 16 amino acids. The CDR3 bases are TGTGCCAGCAGCTCAATTAACAGGGGATACACAGATACGCAGTATTTT. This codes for CASSSINRGYTDTQYF. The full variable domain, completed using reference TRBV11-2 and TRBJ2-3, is EAGVAQSPRYKIIEKRQSVAFWCNPISGHATLYWYQQILGQGPKLLIQFQNNGVVDDSQLPKDRFSAERLKGVDSTLKIQPAKLEDSAVYLCASSSINRGYTDTQYFGPGTRLTVL.

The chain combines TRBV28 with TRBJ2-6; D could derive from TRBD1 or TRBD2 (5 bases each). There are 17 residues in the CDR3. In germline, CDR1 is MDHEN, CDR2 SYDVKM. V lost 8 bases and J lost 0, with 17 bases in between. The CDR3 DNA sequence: TGTGCCAGCGGGGGTTGGGGACGGATCTCTGGGGCCAACGTCCTGACTTTC. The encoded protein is CASGGWGRISGANVLTF.

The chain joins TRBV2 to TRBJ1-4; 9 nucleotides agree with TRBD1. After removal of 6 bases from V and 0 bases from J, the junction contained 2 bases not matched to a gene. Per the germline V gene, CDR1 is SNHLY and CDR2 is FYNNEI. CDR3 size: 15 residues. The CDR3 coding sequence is TGTGCCAGCAGGGGACAGGGATCAACTAATGAAAAACTGTTTTTT. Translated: CASRGQGSTNEKLFF.

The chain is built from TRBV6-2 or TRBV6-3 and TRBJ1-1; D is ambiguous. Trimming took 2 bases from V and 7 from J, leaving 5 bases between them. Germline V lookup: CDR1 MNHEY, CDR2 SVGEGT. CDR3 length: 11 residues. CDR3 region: CASSYRSEAFF. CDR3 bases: TGTGCCAGCAGTTACCGAAGTGAAGCTTTCTTT.

For the CDR3, the DNA is TGCAGTGCTAGAGCTCTAGCTGGGTACGAGCAGTACTTC. Amino acid sequence: CSARALAGYEQYF. The chain has TRBV20-1 and TRBJ2-7, with a tentative D call TRBD2 (5 bases). The germline gives CDR1 DFQATT, CDR2 SNEGSKA (reference sequence). The CDR3 consists of 13 residues. Trimming removed 1 base from V and 4 bases from J, with 11 bases in between.

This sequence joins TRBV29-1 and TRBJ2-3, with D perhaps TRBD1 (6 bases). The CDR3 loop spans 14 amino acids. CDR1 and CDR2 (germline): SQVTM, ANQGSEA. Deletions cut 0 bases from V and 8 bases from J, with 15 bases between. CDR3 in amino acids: CSVEDLIQGATQYF. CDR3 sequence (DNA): TGCAGCGTTGAAGATCTCATACAGGGTGCTACGCAGTATTTT.

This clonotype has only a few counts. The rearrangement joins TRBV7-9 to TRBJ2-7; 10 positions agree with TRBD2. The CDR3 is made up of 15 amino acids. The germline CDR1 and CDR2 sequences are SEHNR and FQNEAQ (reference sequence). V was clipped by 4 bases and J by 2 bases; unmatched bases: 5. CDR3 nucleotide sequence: TGTGCCAGCAGCTCTAGCGGGGGCCCAACCTACGAGCAGTACTTC. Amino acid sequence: CASSSSGGPTYEQYF.

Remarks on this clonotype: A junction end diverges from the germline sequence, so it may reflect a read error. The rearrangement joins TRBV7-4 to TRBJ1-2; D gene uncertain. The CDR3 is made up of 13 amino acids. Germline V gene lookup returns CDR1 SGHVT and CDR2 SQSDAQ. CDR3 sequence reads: CASSLRGWYGYTF. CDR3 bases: TGTGCCAGTAGCTTAAGAGGGTGGTATGGCTACACCTTC.

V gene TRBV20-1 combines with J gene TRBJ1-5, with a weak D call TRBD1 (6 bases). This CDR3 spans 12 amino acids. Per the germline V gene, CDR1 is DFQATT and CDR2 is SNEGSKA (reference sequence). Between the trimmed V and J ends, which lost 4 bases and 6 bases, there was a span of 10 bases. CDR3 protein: CSAKQGSQPQHF. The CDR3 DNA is TGCAGTGCTAAACAGGGAAGTCAGCCCCAGCATTTT.

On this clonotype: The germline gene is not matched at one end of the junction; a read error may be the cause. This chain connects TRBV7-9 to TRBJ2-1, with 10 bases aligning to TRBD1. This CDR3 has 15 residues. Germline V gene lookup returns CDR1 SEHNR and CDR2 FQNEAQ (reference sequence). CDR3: CARSQTGGVTMRQFF. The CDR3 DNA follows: TGTGCCCGCAGCCAGACAGGGGGCGTTACAATGAGGCAGTTCTTC.

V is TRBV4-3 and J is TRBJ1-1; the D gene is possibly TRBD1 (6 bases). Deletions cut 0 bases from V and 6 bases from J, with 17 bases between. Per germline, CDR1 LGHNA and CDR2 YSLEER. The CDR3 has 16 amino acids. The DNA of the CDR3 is TGCGCCAGCAGCCAAGATACGTCAGGGGTTTATCCTGAAGCTTTCTTT. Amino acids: CASSQDTSGVYPEAFF.

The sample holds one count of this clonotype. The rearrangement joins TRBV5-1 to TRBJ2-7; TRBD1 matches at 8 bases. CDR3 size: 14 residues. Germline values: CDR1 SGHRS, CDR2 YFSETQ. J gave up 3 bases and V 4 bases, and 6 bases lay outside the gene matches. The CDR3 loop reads CASSVDRAVYEQYF. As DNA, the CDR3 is TGCGCCAGCAGCGTGGACAGGGCGGTCTACGAGCAGTACTTC. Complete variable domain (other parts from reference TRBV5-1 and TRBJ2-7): KAGVTQTPRYLIKTRGQQVTLSCSPISGHRSVSWYQQTPGQGLQFLFEYFSETQRNKGNFPGRFSGRQFSNSRSEMNVSTLELGDSALYLCASSVDRAVYEQYFGPGTRLTVT.

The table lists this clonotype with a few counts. The CDR3: CASSQEQGNDEQYF. The CDR3 bases are TGCGCCAGCAGCCAAGAACAGGGGAACGACGAGCAGTACTTC. The chain links TRBV4-3 to TRBJ2-7; 7 bases are shared with TRBD1. The V segment lost 0 bases and the J segment 5 bases; nucleotides outside the gene matches: 4. The CDR3 extends over 14 amino acids. Germline V gene lookup returns CDR1 LGHNA and CDR2 YSLEER.

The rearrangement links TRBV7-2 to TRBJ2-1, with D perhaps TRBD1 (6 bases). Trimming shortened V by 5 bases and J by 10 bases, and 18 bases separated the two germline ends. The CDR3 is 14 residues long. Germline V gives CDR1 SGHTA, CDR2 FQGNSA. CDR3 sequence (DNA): TGTGCCAGCAGCCCGCCGGACAGAACGGACGAGCAGTTCTTC. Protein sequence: CASSPPDRTDEQFF.

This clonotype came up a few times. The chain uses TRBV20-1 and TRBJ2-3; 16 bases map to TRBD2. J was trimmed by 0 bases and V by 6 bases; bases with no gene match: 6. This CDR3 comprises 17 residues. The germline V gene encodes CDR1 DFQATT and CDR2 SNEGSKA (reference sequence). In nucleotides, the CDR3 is TGCAGTGCAGAGGGACTAGCGGGGGGGATTAGCACAGATACGCAGTATTTT. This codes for CSAEGLAGGISTDTQYF.

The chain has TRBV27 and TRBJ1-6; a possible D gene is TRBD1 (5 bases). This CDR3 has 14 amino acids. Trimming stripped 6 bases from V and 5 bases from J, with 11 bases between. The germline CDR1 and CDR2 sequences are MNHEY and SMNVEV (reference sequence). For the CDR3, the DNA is TGTGCCAGCAGCTACAGGCTAGATAATTCACCCCTCCACTTT. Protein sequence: CASSYRLDNSPLHF.

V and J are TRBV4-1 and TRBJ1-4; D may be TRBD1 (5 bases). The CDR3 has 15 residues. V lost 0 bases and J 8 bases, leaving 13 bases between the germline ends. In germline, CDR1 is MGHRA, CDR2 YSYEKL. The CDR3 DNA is TGCGCCAGCAGCCAAGATGGAGGGGTTAGCGAAAAACTGTTTTTT. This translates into CASSQDGGVSEKLFF.

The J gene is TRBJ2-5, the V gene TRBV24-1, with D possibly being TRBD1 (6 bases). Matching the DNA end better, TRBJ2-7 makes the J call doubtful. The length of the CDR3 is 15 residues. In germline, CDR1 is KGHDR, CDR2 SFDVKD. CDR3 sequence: CATSDSRGGAYEQYF. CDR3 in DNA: TGTGCCACCAGTGATTCGAGAGGGGGAGCCTACGAGCAGTACTTC.